This is a list of T cell receptor beta chains from one sample in a study of blood T cell repertoires in COVID-19. Produced via immunoSEQ multiplex PCR; TCRdb's table is partial and in-frame only. This sample yields some 260,000 clones, of which almost 90% are seen a single time; approximately 1.3% belongs to the top ten. Sequenced sample: peripheral blood. The receptors originated from a man at least 80 years old with acute or convalescent COVID-19. Both conserved end residues are part of each CDR3. Fields, in order: V gene, D gene, clone size, J gene, CDR3 protein, CDR3 DNA. D genes are given only for firm matches. Only part of the rows carry a size: once, few, many, or a class if the clone is expanded.

>TRBV7-9|TRBD1|.|TRBJ1-1
CASSRQGRNTEAFF
TGTGCCAGCAGCCGACAGGGGAGGAACACTGAAGCTTTCTTT
>TRBV19|.|.|TRBJ2-6
CASSITGSSGANVLTF
TGTGCCAGTAGTATAACGGGGAGCTCTGGGGCCAACGTCCTGACTTTC
>TRBV28|TRBD1|.|TRBJ1-1
CASSFAGTGNTEAFF
TGTGCCAGCAGTTTCGCCGGGACAGGGAATACTGAAGCTTTCTTT
>TRBV4-3|.|once|TRBJ1-5
CASSQEGFQPQHF
TGCGCCAGCAGCCAGGAGGGATTTCAGCCCCAGCATTTT
>TRBV4-1|TRBD1|once|TRBJ1-3
CASSQIQGASSGNTIYF
TGCGCCAGCAGCCAAATACAGGGGGCGTCGTCTGGAAACACCATATATTTT
>TRBV28|TRBD1|.|TRBJ1-5
CASSLAGGGNQPQHF
TGTGCCAGCAGTTTGGCAGGGGGCGGAAATCAGCCCCAGCATTTT
>TRBV19|.|.|TRBJ1-5
CASSTGANQPQHF
TGTGCCAGTAGTACAGGGGCCAATCAGCCCCAGCATTTT
>TRBV3-1/TRBV3-2|.|.|TRBJ1-6
CASSQPGTSNSPLHF
TGTGCCAGCAGCCAACCAGGGACAAGTAATTCACCCCTCCACTTT
>TRBV7-6|.|.|TRBJ2-2
CASSFGTRSGELFF
TGTGCCAGCAGCTTCGGGACTCGGTCCGGGGAGCTGTTTTTT
>TRBV4-2|.|.|TRBJ2-7
CASSRTSYEQYF
TGTGCCAGCAGCCGAACTTCCTACGAGCAGTACTTC
>TRBV12-3/TRBV12-4|.|.|TRBJ2-7
CASRGTGSYEQCF
TGTGCCAGCAGGGGTACAGGTTCCTACGAGCAGTGCTTC
>TRBV7-9|.|.|TRBJ2-7
CASSLVGRSDEQYF
TGTGCCAGCAGCTTAGTCGGGAGAAGTGACGAGCAGTACTTC
>TRBV18|TRBD1|.|TRBJ2-3
CASSLLGTASTDTQYF
TGTGCCAGCTCACTTCTCGGGACAGCTAGCACAGATACGCAGTATTTT
>TRBV19|TRBD1|.|TRBJ2-7
CASSIDLRGLEQYF
TGTGCCAGTAGTATAGATCTAAGGGGGCTTGAGCAGTACTTC
>TRBV9|TRBD2|.|TRBJ2-5
CASSVGAGGPQTQYF
TGTGCCAGCAGCGTAGGGGCGGGAGGGCCCCAGACCCAGTACTTC
>TRBV7-8|.|.|TRBJ1-1
CASSFQGINTEAFF
TGTGCCAGCAGCTTTCAGGGTATCAACACTGAAGCTTTCTTT
>TRBV24-1|TRBD2|.|TRBJ2-1
CATGLADNEQFF
TGTGCCACGGGACTAGCGGACAATGAGCAGTTCTTC
>TRBV28|.|.|TRBJ1-2
CASSFGRGIGYTF
TGTGCCAGCAGTTTCGGCAGGGGAATTGGCTACACCTTC
>TRBV18|.|.|TRBJ1-3
CASSPENIREVGNTIYF
TGTGCCAGCTCACCGGAAAATATCAGGGAAGTCGGAAACACCATATATTTT
>TRBV6-2/TRBV6-3|TRBD1|.|TRBJ1-2
CASSVTGQPSNGYTF
TGTGCCAGCAGTGTTACGGGACAGCCCTCTAATGGCTACACCTTC
>TRBV5-4|.|.|TRBJ1-1
CASRSQASNTEAFF
TGTGCCAGCAGGTCCCAGGCGTCGAACACTGAAGCTTTCTTT
>TRBV4-2|TRBD1|.|TRBJ2-2
CASSSRQGGKTGELFF
TGTGCCAGCAGCTCGCGACAGGGGGGTAAGACCGGGGAGCTGTTTTTT
>TRBV28|TRBD1|.|TRBJ1-1
CASRGGTGNTEAFF
TGTGCCAGCAGGGGGGGGACAGGGAACACTGAAGCTTTCTTT
>TRBV11-2|.|.|TRBJ1-1
CASSEYRVHTEAFF
TGTGCCAGCAGCGAATACAGGGTTCACACTGAAGCTTTCTTT
>TRBV5-1|.|few|TRBJ2-2
CASSLGDTGELFF
TGCGCCAGCAGCTTGGGAGATACCGGGGAGCTGTTTTTT
>TRBV7-2|TRBD2|.|TRBJ2-7
CASSPEGGSFYEQYF
TGTGCCAGCAGCCCGGAGGGCGGGAGTTTCTACGAGCAGTACTTC
>TRBV3-1/TRBV3-2|TRBD1|.|TRBJ2-6
CASSHASPGQGARGANVLTF
TGTGCCAGCAGCCATGCATCCCCGGGACAGGGGGCTCGTGGGGCCAACGTCCTGACTTTC
>TRBV19|TRBD1|.|TRBJ2-4
CASSPQNHQRGQNIQYF
TGTGCCAGTAGTCCACAAAACCACCAAAGGGGGCAAAACATTCAGTACTTC
>TRBV27|TRBD2|few|TRBJ2-7
CASSSISSSGSYEQYF
TGTGCCAGCAGTTCCATTTCTTCTAGCGGCTCCTACGAGCAGTACTTC
>TRBV21-1|.|.|TRBJ2-1
CASSKESGRASYNEQFF
TGTGCCAGCAGCAAAGAAAGCGGGAGGGCCTCCTACAATGAGCAGTTCTTC
>TRBV19|.|.|TRBJ1-1
CASSIDPEGALLDTEAFF
TGTGCCAGTAGTATAGATCCTGAAGGGGCCCTTTTGGACACTGAAGCTTTCTTT
>TRBV7-9|TRBD1|.|TRBJ1-4
CASSPDRGNEKLFF
TGTGCCAGCAGCCCGGACAGGGGGAATGAAAAACTGTTTTTT
>TRBV9|.|.|TRBJ1-1
CASSVAMEATNTEAFF
TGTGCCAGCAGCGTAGCTATGGAGGCCACAAACACTGAAGCTTTCTTT
>TRBV19|TRBD1|.|TRBJ2-7
CASSRDRGPYEQYF
TGTGCCAGTAGCCGGGACAGAGGACCCTACGAGCAGTACTTC
>TRBV3-1/TRBV3-2|TRBD2|.|TRBJ2-1
CASSIRTSGTQFF
TGTGCCAGCAGCATAAGGACTAGCGGGACTCAGTTCTTC
>TRBV19|.|.|TRBJ2-5
CASSGTPGTQYF
TGTGCCAGTAGTGGGACTCCAGGGACCCAGTACTTC